This TCR beta chain emerged from a study of graft-versus-host responses after intestinal transplantation. A remark on this clone: The antigen is undetermined.

Study observations and caveats: Researchers found GvH clones in recipient marrow, and some showed up first in ileum or blood.

CDR3 length: 13 amino acids. The ends were cut back, 7 bases at V and 8 bases at J, with 16 bases in the middle. CDR1 and CDR2 from the germline V gene are SGHNT and YYREEE (reference sequence). Profiled with immunoSEQ multiplex PCR; TCRdb holds only in-frame clones, not every one. The data show about 110,000 clones, 93% seen once. The specimen comprised unstimulated CD8+ T cells sorted from spleen or lymph node cells, sampled before intestinal transplant. The TCR was taken from a human donor who received an intestinal transplant. The chain recombines TRBV5-4 with TRBJ2-1, with a tentative D call TRBD1 (5 bases). In nucleotides, the CDR3 is TGTGCCAGCGGAAACGGGCAGGGCGATGAGCAGTTCTTC. It is translated as CASGNGQGDEQFF.